This T cell receptor beta chain appears in the sequencing data of a study of cytomegalovirus exposure and HLA in healthy donors. The overall study: In a previous analysis, nearly 120 million unique TCR beta sequences were found from roughly 200 million T cells.

With 3 bases removed from V and 3 bases from J, the gap between germline ends came to 12 bases. The CDR3 length is 15 residues. Germline CDR1 is SGHTA and CDR2 is FQGNSA. The PCR had 60 Vbeta and 13 Jbeta primers. The method was immunoSEQ multiplex PCR; TCRdb's version includes in-frame clones alone and lacks a portion of them. Counted here are some 140,000 clones, around 79% occurring once; the ten biggest clones make up approximately 1%. V and J are TRBV7-2 and TRBJ2-1, with D tentatively TRBD2 (6 bases). The source of this sequence is a man younger than 35 in good health and CMV-seronegative. Sequencing was done on a sample of PBMCs. In DNA, the CDR3 is TGTGCCAGCAGCTTCATGGGGGGAAGCTACAATGAGCAGTTCTTC. Its protein product is CASSFMGGSYNEQFF.